The 28 T cell receptor beta chains below come from one sample, sequenced in a study of blood T cell repertoires in COVID-19. This table comes from immunoSEQ multiplex PCR, and its TCRdb copy is limited to in-frame clones, with some not included. The table lists some 220,000 clones, around 84% of them singletons. Material for sequencing was peripheral blood. The receptors shown here come from a human donor in a cohort sampled during active COVID-19.

The chain has TRBV28 and TRBJ1-3; TRBD1 matches 7 bases. The CDR3 contains 13 residues. Per the germline V gene, CDR1 is MDHEN and CDR2 is SYDVKM. Trimming at V came to 8 bases and at J to 3 bases, leaving 4 bases not matched to a gene. The CDR3: CASQQGNGNTIYF. CDR3 DNA: TGTGCCAGCCAACAGGGGAATGGAAACACCATATATTTT.

The rearrangement links TRBV13 to TRBJ2-7; possible D gene TRBD1, 5 bases. V dropped 4 bases and J dropped 9 bases, with 10 bases sitting between them. The germline CDR1 and CDR2 sequences are PRHDT and FYEKMQ (reference sequence). This CDR3 spans 11 amino acids. The CDR3 sequence is CASSSRQRQYF. The CDR3 region has the DNA TGTGCCAGCAGCTCCCGACAGAGGCAGTACTTC.

Here the CDR3 reads CASSYPLTGLAGGNYEQYF. The CDR3 nucleotides are TGTGCCAGCAGTTATCCCTTAACGGGACTAGCGGGGGGAAACTACGAGCAGTACTTC. This rearrangement joins TRBV6-2 or TRBV6-3 to TRBJ2-7; TRBD2 matches 15 bases. V was pared by 3 bases and J by 3 bases, with 12 bases of the junction left unmatched. This CDR3 region has 19 residues. Germline CDR1 and CDR2: MNHEY and SVGEGT.

V and J are TRBV9 and TRBJ1-2; 7 bases align to TRBD1. V lost 3 bases, J lost 4 bases, and 6 bases stayed unmatched. The CDR3 runs to 14 residues. Looked up from germline, CDR1 is SGDLS and CDR2 is YYNGEE. The CDR3: CASSEATGLYGYTF. CDR3 nucleotide sequence: TGTGCCAGCAGCGAAGCGACAGGGCTCTATGGCTACACCTTC.

The chain joins TRBV6-2 or TRBV6-3 to TRBJ1-6; TRBD1 is a possible D gene (5 bases). This CDR3 has 14 residues. Trimming removed 0 bases at V and 5 bases at J, with 5 bases between. Germline-derived CDR1 and CDR2 are MNHEY and SVGEGT. The DNA of the CDR3 is TGTGCCAGCAGTTACTCAGGGGATAATTCACCCCTCCACTTT. Protein sequence: CASSYSGDNSPLHF.

The chain recombines TRBV6-5 with TRBJ1-1; D unresolved. The length of the CDR3 is 13 residues. V lost 8 bases and J lost 10, with 20 bases in between. Germline CDR1 is MNHEY and CDR2 is SVGAGI. CDR3: CASCSTGFGVAFF. The CDR3 DNA sequence: TGTGCCAGCTGTTCTACCGGGTTCGGTGTAGCTTTCTTT.

The CDR3 region has the DNA TGTGCCAGCAGCGCTAGCGGGGGCACAGATACGCAGTATTTT. It encodes CASSASGGTDTQYF. V usage is TRBV5-8 and J usage is TRBJ2-3; TRBD2 agrees at 9 bases. The V segment lost 4 bases and the J segment 1 base; nucleotides outside the gene matches: 1. The germline CDR1 and CDR2 sequences are SGHTS and YDEGEE. CDR3 size: 14 residues.

The V call is TRBV10-3, the J call TRBJ2-1; 13 bases match TRBD2. V was clipped by 4 bases and J by 7 bases; unmatched bases: 10. The CDR3 is 17 amino acids. Looked up from germline, CDR1 is ENHRY and CDR2 is SYGVKD. The CDR3 protein is CAISGGTSGIPGNEQFF. CDR3 nucleotide sequence: TGTGCCATCAGTGGTGGGACTAGCGGGATTCCTGGGAATGAGCAGTTCTTC.

The chain is built from TRBV5-1 and TRBJ2-7, with TRBD2 as a possible D gene (5 bases). Per germline, CDR1 SGHRS and CDR2 YFSETQ. Trimming took off 2 bases at V and 5 bases at J, with 14 bases between the two ends. The CDR3 covers 14 residues. This CDR3 reads CASSLIPASNEQYF. CDR3 nucleotide sequence: TGCGCCAGCAGCTTAATCCCGGCTAGCAACGAGCAGTACTTC.

The rearrangement uses TRBV11-1 and TRBJ1-1; TRBD1 might be the D (5 bases). This CDR3 contains 16 residues. In germline, CDR1 is SGHAT, CDR2 FQDESV (reference sequence). With 6 bases removed from V and 1 base from J, the gap between germline ends came to 18 bases. CDR3 sequence reads: CASSPRSGRANTEAFF. Here the CDR3 DNA reads TGTGCCAGCAGTCCAAGGAGTGGCAGGGCGAACACTGAAGCTTTCTTT.

The chain employs TRBV2 and TRBJ1-2; D is unclear. Germline-derived CDR1 and CDR2 are SNHLY and FYNNEI. CDR3 length equals 14 residues. Trimming stripped 5 bases from V and 7 bases from J, with 17 bases between. The CDR3 nucleotides read TGTGCCAGCAGTCTCCTTCGTGGAGACGGTGGCTACACCTTC. It is translated as CASSLLRGDGGYTF.

Concerning this clone: Other DNA sequences from this sample encode an identical CDR3 as well. J is TRBJ2-7 and V is TRBV18; TRBD1 matches 7 bases. CDR3 size: 17 residues. In germline, CDR1 is KGHSH, CDR2 LQKENI. V lost 0 bases to trimming and J lost 2 bases; unmatched junction nucleotides: 10. CDR3 coding DNA: TGTGCCAGCTCACCACCGCGACAGGGCGATTTACCCTACGAGCAGTACTTC. It yields the protein CASSPPRQGDLPYEQYF.

The chain uses TRBV18 and TRBJ1-1, with 7 bases matching TRBD1. V lost 5 bases and J lost 3; bases outside the gene matches: 6. The CDR3 has 14 residues. Germline lookup yields CDR1 KGHSH and CDR2 LQKENI. CDR3 protein: CASSAGTAYTEAFF. DNA for the CDR3: TGTGCCAGCTCAGCCGGGACAGCCTACACTGAAGCTTTCTTT.

The genes are TRBV5-1 and TRBJ2-1; the match to TRBD2 covers 10 bases. The J segment lost 12 bases and the V segment lost 4 bases, leaving 16 bases of the junction unmatched. Germline values: CDR1 SGHRS, CDR2 YFSETQ. The CDR3 contains 16 residues. The CDR3 loop is CASSRTSGEGVVGQFF. CDR3 bases: TGCGCCAGCAGCCGGACTAGCGGAGAAGGGGTCGTCGGGCAGTTCTTC.

This clone was counted many times. The chain joins TRBV7-9 to TRBJ2-6; tentatively, D is TRBD1 (6 bases). The CDR3 has 16 residues. Germline CDR1 and CDR2: SEHNR and FQNEAQ (reference sequence). V was trimmed by 5 bases and J by 0 bases, leaving 11 bases between them. CDR3 sequence: CASSGQGFSGANVLTF. CDR3 sequence (DNA): TGTGCCAGCAGCGGCCAGGGGTTCTCTGGGGCCAACGTCCTGACTTTC.

The chain is built from TRBV18 and TRBJ1-3; no definite D call. Deletions cut 2 bases from V and 4 bases from J, with 6 bases between. Germline assignment: CDR1 KGHSH and CDR2 LQKENI. This CDR3 has 13 residues. For the CDR3, the DNA is TGTGCCAGCTCACCAGACATGGGAAACACCATATATTTT. This translates into CASSPDMGNTIYF.

The rearrangement uses TRBV7-2 and TRBJ1-2; TRBD1 might be the D (6 bases). The CDR3 totals 11 residues. Per germline, CDR1 SGHTA and CDR2 FQGNSA. V gave up 6 bases and J gave up 7 bases, with 9 bases separating them. Here the CDR3 DNA reads TGTGCCAGCAGACAGGGTCCTGGCTACACCTTC. Translating gives CASRQGPGYTF.

The chain has TRBV5-4 and TRBJ2-7; 7 nucleotides match TRBD2. This CDR3 region has 14 residues. The ends lost 3 bases at V and 2 bases at J; junction bases unmatched: 5. Germline V gene data show CDR1 as SGHNT and CDR2 as YYREEE (reference sequence). CDR3 DNA sequence: TGTGCCAGCAGCTCTCCTGCGGGGGCCTACGAGCAGTACTTC. Translated, it gives CASSSPAGAYEQYF.

This clone was recorded once. The sample contains more than one DNA sequence encoding this CDR3. The chain employs TRBV27 and TRBJ2-1, with 7 bases fitting TRBD1. The CDR3 has 16 residues. V lost 4 bases, J lost 0 bases, and 6 bases stayed unmatched. Germline V gene sequence: CDR1 MNHEY, CDR2 SMNVEV (reference sequence). CDR3 in amino acids: CASSSGGVSSYNEQFF. CDR3 nucleotide sequence: TGTGCCAGCAGTTCAGGGGGAGTCAGCTCCTACAATGAGCAGTTCTTC.

About this clone: An end of the junction differs from the germline gene, which may be a read error. The chain employs TRBV4-2 and TRBJ2-2; 7 bases agree with TRBD1. This CDR3 comprises 17 residues. Looked up from germline, CDR1 is LGHNA and CDR2 is YNFKEQ. CDR3 loop: CASSKDIGQENTGELFF. The CDR3 DNA follows: TGTGCCAGCAGCAAAGACATAGGACAGGAGAACACCGGGGAGCTGTTTTTT.

The chain uses TRBV28 and TRBJ1-6, with D possibly matching TRBD1 (6 bases). CDR1 and CDR2 from the germline V gene are MDHEN and SYDVKM. Between the trimmed V and J ends, which lost 3 bases and 7 bases, there was a span of 7 bases. The CDR3 length is 13 residues. The CDR3: CASSFGGNSPLHF. Written as DNA, the CDR3 is TGTGCCAGCAGTTTTGGGGGCAATTCACCCCTCCACTTT.

The J gene is TRBJ2-2, the V gene TRBV5-1; D might be TRBD1 (6 bases). The CDR3 is 14 residues long. V was clipped by 1 base and J by 4 bases, with 8 bases between them. Germline V gene data show CDR1 as SGHRS and CDR2 as YFSETQ. The CDR3 bases are TGCGCCAGCAGCTTGATGGGGGCCACCGGGGAGCTGTTTTTT. This encodes CASSLMGATGELFF. The full variable domain, its missing parts supplied by reference TRBV5-1 and TRBJ2-2, is KAGVTQTPRYLIKTRGQQVTLSCSPISGHRSVSWYQQTPGQGLQFLFEYFSETQRNKGNFPGRFSGRQFSNSRSEMNVSTLELGDSALYLCASSLMGATGELFFGEGSRLTVL.

The chain combines TRBV2 with TRBJ2-2; perhaps TRBD1 as D (6 bases). The CDR3 consists of 14 residues. V gave up 6 bases and J gave up 3 bases, with 11 bases separating them. In germline, CDR1 is SNHLY, CDR2 FYNNEI. The CDR3: CASSDRSDTGELFF. The CDR3 nucleotides read TGTGCCAGCAGCGACAGGTCGGACACCGGGGAGCTGTTTTTT.

The rearrangement uses TRBV7-6 and TRBJ2-1, with 7 nucleotides matching TRBD1. Losses at the gene ends were 2 bases for V and 5 bases for J; bases not matched to a gene: 3. Germline CDR1 is SGHVS and CDR2 is FNYEAQ. The CDR3 totals 14 residues. CDR3 in amino acids: CASSLLGGNNEQFF. The CDR3 nucleotides are TGTGCCAGCAGCTTACTAGGGGGCAACAATGAGCAGTTCTTC.

V usage is TRBV5-4 and J usage is TRBJ2-7; possibly TRBD1 for D (6 bases). This CDR3 has 17 amino acids. The V gene's germline CDR1 is SGHNT and CDR2 YYREEE (reference sequence). Trimming pared 0 bases from V and 1 base from J, leaving 17 bases between. CDR3 sequence: CASSLGPQGRVSYEQYF. The CDR3 nucleotides are TGTGCCAGCAGCTTGGGCCCCCAGGGGCGGGTATCCTACGAGCAGTACTTC.

The chain carries TRBV7-2 and TRBJ2-1; 7 bases match TRBD2. V lost 5 bases and J lost 9; bases outside the gene matches: 7. The germline gives CDR1 SGHTA, CDR2 FQGNSA. The CDR3 covers 13 residues. The CDR3 region is CASSPGGEGEQFF. Here the CDR3 DNA reads TGTGCCAGCAGCCCAGGAGGGGAGGGTGAGCAGTTCTTC.

The genes are TRBV18 and TRBJ1-1; D is possibly TRBD1 (6 bases). V shed 1 base and J shed 0 bases, with 9 bases lying between them. Germline CDR1 and CDR2: KGHSH and LQKENI. The length of the CDR3 is 15 residues. The CDR3 protein is CASSPQGHLNTEAFF. CDR3 in DNA: TGTGCCAGCTCACCACAGGGACACCTGAACACTGAAGCTTTCTTT.

The chain is built from TRBV28 and TRBJ1-6; 7 bases are shared with TRBD1. J lost 9 bases, V lost 6 bases, and 5 bases had no gene match. CDR3 length: 13 residues. Germline V gene lookup returns CDR1 MDHEN and CDR2 SYDVKM. This chain's CDR3 is CASRVDRVSPLHF. In DNA form, the CDR3 reads TGTGCCAGCAGGGTCGACAGGGTTTCACCCCTCCACTTT.